These T cell receptor beta chains were read from a single sample in a study of blood T cell repertoires in COVID-19. The table came from immunoSEQ multiplex PCR; TCRdb's copy has only in-frame clones and leaves some out. The data show around 100,000 clones, approximately 85% seen once. Sequencing input: peripheral blood. Receptors originate from a woman aged 60 to 75 with COVID-19, enrolled during active disease. The CDR3 runs from the conserved cysteine through the conserved F or W. The D gene is left open where the match is weak. Clone size appears in some rows only: once, few, many, or a class for an expanded clone.

clone_size j_call v_call d_call cdr3_length cdr3_aa cdr3_nt
NA TRBJ1-4 TRBV19 NA 14 CASSSRQSNEKLFF TGTGCCAGTAGTAGCAGACAGTCCAATGAAAAACTGTTTTTT
NA TRBJ2-3 TRBV3-1/TRBV3-2 TRBD2 16 CASSPATSGGADTQYF TGTGCCAGCAGTCCAGCTACTAGCGGGGGAGCAGATACGCAGTATTTT
NA TRBJ2-5 TRBV7-9 NA 18 CASSPPRRWGEVQETQYF TGTGCCAGCAGCCCCCCCCGGCGGTGGGGGGAAGTCCAAGAGACCCAGTACTTC
NA TRBJ2-1 TRBV7-3 TRBD2 17 CASSLTESGGLYNEQFF TGTGCCAGCAGCTTAACGGAAAGCGGGGGTCTTTACAATGAGCAGTTCTTC
once TRBJ2-7 TRBV6-1 NA 16 CASSEGPSSSSYEQYF TGTGCCAGCAGTGAGGGCCCCTCCAGTAGCTCCTACGAGCAGTACTTC
NA TRBJ1-1 TRBV10-3 TRBD1 14 CAIRTGQGNTEAFF TGTGCCATCAGGACCGGACAGGGGAACACTGAAGCTTTCTTT
NA TRBJ2-1 TRBV19 NA 16 CASSILGTLSYNEQFF TGTGCCAGTAGTATACTGGGGACACTCTCCTACAATGAGCAGTTCTTC
NA TRBJ2-1 TRBV19 TRBD2 15 CATRGRDLLYNEQFF TGTGCCACCCGAGGGAGGGACCTCCTTTACAATGAGCAGTTCTTC
NA TRBJ1-4 TRBV19 TRBD1 20 CASSFTGTGAPFATNEKLFF TGTGCCAGTAGTTTCACCGGGACAGGGGCACCCTTTGCAACTAATGAAAAACTGTTTTTT
NA TRBJ2-4 TRBV7-9 TRBD2 19 CASSPGGVAGALAKNIQYF TGTGCCAGCAGCCCCGGCGGAGTAGCGGGGGCTCTAGCCAAAAACATTCAGTACTTC
once TRBJ1-2 TRBV7-2 NA 12 CASSLDRVGYTF TGTGCCAGCAGCTTAGACAGGGTTGGCTACACCTTC
NA TRBJ1-1 TRBV14 NA 15 CASSLPGHLVTEAFF TGTGCCAGCAGCCTTCCGGGACATTTAGTCACTGAAGCTTTCTTT
NA TRBJ2-5 TRBV9 NA 12 CASRGQGPRQYF TGTGCCAGCCGCGGTCAGGGTCCGCGGCAGTACTTC
NA TRBJ2-7 TRBV18 NA 13 CASSNEGAYEQYF TGTGCCAGCTCGAACGAGGGAGCCTACGAGCAGTACTTC
once TRBJ2-3 TRBV5-1 TRBD2 16 CASSLGTSGEADTQYF TGCGCCAGCAGCTTAGGCACTAGCGGGGAGGCAGATACGCAGTATTTT
few TRBJ2-7 TRBV7-2 TRBD1 14 CASSLGGQGYEQYF TGTGCCAGCAGCTTAGGGGGACAGGGCTACGAGCAGTACTTC
NA TRBJ1-1 TRBV9 NA 15 CASSPRSGRNTEAFF TGTGCCAGCAGCCCCCGTTCGGGGAGGAACACTGAAGCTTTCTTT
NA TRBJ2-7 TRBV18 TRBD2 16 CASSPRGSGGSVEQYF TGTGCCAGCTCACCACGCGGTAGCGGGGGTTCGGTCGAGCAGTACTTC
NA TRBJ2-1 TRBV5-1 TRBD1 15 CASSPGGQGRDEQFF TGCGCCAGCAGCCCAGGGGGACAGGGAAGGGATGAGCAGTTCTTC
NA TRBJ2-7 TRBV5-5 NA 20 CASSPSGTFPSNSKFYEQYF TGTGCCAGCAGCCCTTCCGGGACTTTTCCGTCAAACTCAAAATTCTACGAGCAGTACTTC
few TRBJ2-1 TRBV24-1 NA 15 CATSTHRGATNEQFF TGTGCCACCAGTACGCATCGGGGGGCGACCAATGAGCAGTTCTTC
NA TRBJ1-1 TRBV6-5 TRBD1 15 CASSSPGQGNTEAFF TGTGCCAGCAGTTCCCCGGGACAGGGGAACACTGAAGCTTTCTTT
NA TRBJ2-7 TRBV5-3 NA 17 CARSPDPNRESSYEQYF TGTGCCAGAAGCCCGGACCCTAACAGGGAAAGCTCCTACGAGCAGTACTTC
once TRBJ1-4 TRBV7-9 NA 15 CASSSDRTTNEKLFF TGTGCCAGCAGCTCTGACAGGACCACTAATGAAAAACTGTTTTTT
NA TRBJ2-7 TRBV29-1 NA 17 CSAGALLRQGGTYEQYF TGCAGCGCCGGAGCTTTACTACGCCAGGGGGGAACCTACGAGCAGTACTTC
NA TRBJ1-3 TRBV7-9 NA 14 CASSQAAGGNTIYF TGTGCCAGCAGCCAGGCCGCGGGGGGAAACACCATATATTTT
few TRBJ1-1 TRBV11-3 NA 12 CASSLRNTEAFF TGTGCCAGCAGCTTACGGAACACTGAAGCTTTCTTT
NA TRBJ2-3 TRBV11-3 TRBD1 15 CASSLGDRERDTQYF TGTGCCAGCAGCTTAGGGGACAGGGAAAGAGATACGCAGTATTTT
NA TRBJ2-2 TRBV18 NA 15 CASSPRVVSTGELFF TGTGCCAGCTCGCCCAGGGTCGTGAGCACCGGGGAGCTGTTTTTT